One and the same sample provided the 25 T cell receptor beta chains below, sequenced in a study of T-cell reconstitution after alpha-beta-depleted transplantation in children. Preparation of the TCRbeta library used unique molecular identifiers. MiXCR, applied by TCRdb to the PCR reads, yields one record per CDR3 protein. There are 130,000 to 150,000 distinct CDR3 sequences in the sample; about 9% occur only once, and 15% to 20% lies in the top ten. This specimen consisted of PBMCs, mostly from graft donor cells, obtained 180 days after TCRalphabeta/CD19-depleted stem cell transplant. These receptor sequences come from a female patient aged 2-15 years who had a stem cell transplant for congenital amegakaryocytic thrombocytopenia, so the T cells may come from the graft donor.

This clonotype was counted a few times. The gene calls are TRBV20-1 and TRBJ2-4, with 8 bases fitting TRBD2. CDR1 DFQATT and CDR2 SNEGSKA come from the germline V gene (reference sequence). V was pared by 1 base and J by 1 base, with 15 bases of the junction left unmatched. The CDR3 contains 19 residues. The CDR3: CSARGGREVQYLAKNIQYF. CDR3 coding DNA: TGCAGTGCTAGAGGCGGGCGGGAGGTCCAATATCTGGCCAAAAACATTCAGTACTTC.

This clonotype was recorded at least ten times. The V and J genes are TRBV5-6 and TRBJ2-2; D call uncertain. The CDR3 has 14 residues. V lost 1 base to trimming and J lost 6 bases, with 10 bases between them. CDR1 is SGHDT, CDR2 YYEEEE, per germline. The CDR3 is CASSLWVLSGELFF. Here the CDR3 DNA reads TGTGCCAGCAGCTTGTGGGTGTTGTCCGGGGAGCTGTTTTTT.

J is TRBJ2-5 and V is TRBV5-1, with 9 bases matching TRBD1. CDR3 length equals 14 residues. J lost 4 bases, V lost 4 bases, and 5 bases had no gene match. Germline CDR1 reads SGHRS; CDR2 reads YFSETQ. This CDR3 reads CASSPGTGRETQYF. CDR3 bases: TGCGCCAGCAGCCCGGGGACAGGGCGAGAGACCCAGTACTTC.

J is TRBJ2-3 and V is TRBV2; D possibly corresponds to TRBD2 (7 bases). The CDR3 extends over 16 amino acids. V lost 4 bases and J 2 bases, leaving 16 bases between the germline ends. Germline CDR1 is SNHLY and CDR2 is FYNNEI. This CDR3 reads CASSGLFGGATDTQYF. The CDR3 bases are TGTGCCAGCAGTGGTCTCTTTGGGGGGGCCACAGATACGCAGTATTTT.

This clonotype has at least ten counts. J is TRBJ2-2 and V is TRBV2; D may be TRBD2 (5 bases). CDR1 and CDR2 (germline): SNHLY, FYNNEI. With 7 bases removed from V and 8 bases from J, the gap between germline ends came to 11 bases. The CDR3 is made up of 12 amino acids. This chain's CDR3 is CASTPTRGELFF. Here the CDR3 DNA reads TGTGCCAGCACCCCTACTAGAGGGGAGCTGTTTTTT. The full variable domain, in which reference TRBV2 and TRBJ2-2 provide the parts outside the CDR3, is EPEVTQTPSHQVTQMGQEVILRCVPISNHLYFYWYRQILGQKVEFLVSFYNNEISEKSEIFDDQFSVERPDGSNFTLKIRSTKLEDSAMYFCASTPTRGELFFGEGSRLTVL.

There are many counts of this clonotype. This chain links TRBV6-1 with TRBJ1-1; D is ambiguous. This CDR3 region has 14 residues. Germline loops: CDR1 MNHNS, CDR2 SASEGT. The germline V and J ends were trimmed by 7 bases and 0 bases, with 12 bases remaining between them. Here the CDR3 DNA reads TGTGCCAGCACTCCAGGACTAATGAACACTGAAGCTTTCTTT. As protein: CASTPGLMNTEAFF.

The V gene is TRBV5-1, the J gene TRBJ2-1; 8 positions match TRBD1. This CDR3 has 17 residues. V trimming: 4 bases; J trimming: 3 bases; junction bases outside the gene matches: 12. Germline V lookup: CDR1 SGHRS, CDR2 YFSETQ. The CDR3 here is CASSLLSQGVDYNEQFF. The CDR3 DNA follows: TGCGCCAGCAGCCTTCTCTCACAGGGGGTCGACTACAATGAGCAGTTCTTC.

In its sample, this clonotype was seen many times. This chain connects TRBV28 to TRBJ1-1; D unclear. CDR1 is MDHEN, CDR2 SYDVKM, per germline. This CDR3 region has 15 residues. V shed 7 bases and J shed 3 bases, with 18 bases lying between them. The CDR3 reads CASTPLGRADTEAFF. The DNA for the CDR3 is TGTGCCAGCACACCGCTTGGGAGAGCGGACACTGAAGCTTTCTTT.

The table lists this clonotype with a few counts. The V gene is TRBV20-1, the J gene TRBJ1-1; D is unclear. Trimming stripped 5 bases from V and 7 bases from J, with 8 bases between. This CDR3 region has 10 residues. In germline, CDR1 is DFQATT, CDR2 SNEGSKA (reference sequence). CDR3 bases: TGCAGTGCTCGAAGGAGTGAAGCTTTCTTT. This codes for CSARRSEAFF.

This clonotype was detected many times. The chain has TRBV20-1 and TRBJ1-5; no firm D call. V gave up 3 bases and J gave up 5 bases, with 11 bases separating them. Germline values: CDR1 DFQATT, CDR2 SNEGSKA (reference sequence). CDR3 size: 13 residues. The CDR3 DNA follows: TGCAGTGCTAGTTTCAGCAAAGATCAGCCCCAGCATTTT. It is translated as CSASFSKDQPQHF.

This clonotype has ten or more counts. The chain uses TRBV20-1 and TRBJ2-2; D may be TRBD1 or TRBD2 (5 bases each). The CDR3 runs 14 residues. From germline, CDR1 is DFQATT and CDR2 SNEGSKA (reference sequence). V was clipped by 5 bases and J by 1 base, with 11 bases between them. The chain's CDR3 is CSAPGPLNTGELFF. The CDR3 DNA reads TGCAGTGCTCCGGGGCCGTTGAACACCGGGGAGCTGTTTTTT.

Many counts were recorded for this clonotype. The gene calls are TRBV29-1 and TRBJ1-4; D might be TRBD1 (5 bases). Trimming removed 2 bases at V and 15 bases at J, with 13 bases between. This CDR3 has 11 residues. Germline CDR1 is SQVTM and CDR2 is ANQGSEA. The CDR3 protein is CSVESGRRVFF. In DNA form, the CDR3 reads TGCAGCGTTGAATCAGGGAGGAGGGTGTTTTTT.

This clonotype was seen many times. In DNA form, the CDR3 reads TGCGCCAGCAGCTCCCCTAGCGGGGGATTGACAGATACGCAGTATTTT. Amino acid sequence: CASSSPSGGLTDTQYF. The chain joins TRBV5-1 to TRBJ2-3; 10 bases map to TRBD2. The CDR3 sequence is 16 residues long. V dropped 3 bases and J dropped 3; count of bases not matched to a gene: 7. Germline CDR1 reads SGHRS; CDR2 reads YFSETQ.

This clonotype was seen at least ten times. V gene TRBV20-1 combines with J gene TRBJ2-3, with D possibly being TRBD2 (6 bases). CDR1 and CDR2 (germline): DFQATT, SNEGSKA (reference sequence). CDR3 length: 11 amino acids. CDR3 DNA sequence: TGCGGGAGGAGAGGTACAGATACGCAGTATTTT. Protein product: CGRRGTDTQYF.

This clonotype was seen many times. The V call is TRBV20-1, the J call TRBJ2-3; possible D gene TRBD1, 6 bases. Germline loops: CDR1 DFQATT, CDR2 SNEGSKA (reference sequence). The CDR3 is made up of 14 amino acids. V lost 5 bases and J lost 0, with 12 bases in between. CDR3 nucleotides: TGCAGTGCTGGACAGTATCCTAGCACAGATACGCAGTATTTT. Protein product: CSAGQYPSTDTQYF.

This clonotype came up a few times. V is TRBV14 and J is TRBJ2-5; D might be TRBD2 (6 bases). CDR1 is SGHDN, CDR2 FVKESK, per germline. The CDR3 is 16 amino acids. Trimming took 2 bases from V and 2 from J, leaving 15 bases between them. CDR3 in DNA: TGTGCCAGCAGCCAACGGGGGACTGGCTTGCAAGAGACCCAGTACTTC. Translated, it gives CASSQRGTGLQETQYF.

The V and J genes are TRBV7-2 and TRBJ2-7; D unclear. Trimming shortened V by 0 bases and J by 5 bases, and 11 bases separated the two germline ends. The germline V gene has CDR1 SGHTA and CDR2 FQGNSA. The CDR3 length is 14 residues. The CDR3 reads CASSLAGFLHEQYF. Here the CDR3 DNA reads TGTGCCAGCAGCTTAGCGGGATTCCTTCACGAGCAGTACTTC.

This chain connects TRBV5-5 to TRBJ1-1, with a weak D call TRBD1 (5 bases). The CDR3 totals 13 residues. Germline V lookup: CDR1 SGHKS, CDR2 YYEKEE (reference sequence). V was cut by 0 bases and J by 6 bases, with 9 bases left in between. CDR3 amino acids: CASSLEGDAEAFF. As DNA, the CDR3 is TGTGCCAGCAGCTTGGAAGGGGACGCTGAAGCTTTCTTT.

This clonotype was detected only a few times. This chain connects TRBV7-8 to TRBJ2-7; D remains ambiguous. The CDR3 has 15 residues. V was trimmed by 1 base and J by 0 bases, leaving 10 bases between them. Germline V gene sequence: CDR1 SGHVS, CDR2 FQNEAQ. CDR3 region: CASSLVGVNSYEQYF. CDR3 nucleotide sequence: TGTGCCAGCAGCTTAGTTGGGGTGAACTCCTACGAGCAGTACTTC.

This clonotype has ten or more counts. This chain links TRBV30 with TRBJ1-3; the D is unclear. Germline-derived CDR1 and CDR2 are GTSNPN and SVGIG (reference sequence). V was pared by 2 bases and J by 0 bases, with 8 bases between. The CDR3 loop spans 14 amino acids. CDR3 sequence: CAWSPGYSGNTIYF. The CDR3 nucleotides read TGTGCCTGGAGTCCAGGATACTCTGGAAACACCATATATTTT.

As to this clonotype: Germline and junction disagree at one end, which may indicate a read error. This sequence joins TRBV7-9 and TRBJ1-3; D is uncertain. There are 15 residues in the CDR3. Per the germline V gene, CDR1 is SEHNR and CDR2 is FQNEAQ (reference sequence). The CDR3 is CASSFGDDSGNIIYF. CDR3 nucleotide sequence: TGTGCCAGCAGCTTCGGGGATGACTCTGGAAACATCATATATTTT.

This chain connects TRBV20-1 to TRBJ2-1, with TRBD2 matching 11 bases. The CDR3 covers 16 residues. V was clipped by 3 bases and J by 9 bases; unmatched bases: 13. The germline gives CDR1 DFQATT, CDR2 SNEGSKA (reference sequence). The chain's CDR3 is CSASLLAGEDGGEQFF. The CDR3 DNA reads TGCAGTGCTAGTTTACTAGCGGGAGAGGATGGGGGTGAGCAGTTCTTC.

This clonotype was seen many times. This sequence joins TRBV6-5 and TRBJ2-3, with TRBD2 matching 10 bases. The CDR3 has 17 residues. The V and J ends lost 6 bases and 0 bases, in that order; junction bases with no gene match: 9. The germline V gene has CDR1 MNHEY and CDR2 SVGAGI. The CDR3 here is CASRLASGGRSTDTQYF. The CDR3 DNA sequence: TGTGCCAGCAGACTGGCTAGCGGGGGCCGAAGCACAGATACGCAGTATTTT.

This clonotype has ten or more counts. J is TRBJ2-1 and V is TRBV20-1; D is unresolved. The CDR3 loop spans 13 amino acids. Trimming left V 4 bases short and J 3 bases short, with 10 bases between. The germline gives CDR1 DFQATT, CDR2 SNEGSKA (reference sequence). The CDR3 DNA sequence: TGCAGTGCTAAGGGCAGCAGCTACAATGAGCAGTTCTTC. Amino acids: CSAKGSSYNEQFF.

The table lists this clonotype with a few counts. J is TRBJ1-5 and V is TRBV11-2; D not resolved. Looked up from germline, CDR1 is SGHAT and CDR2 is FQNNGV. Trimming stripped 1 base from V and 2 bases from J, with 15 bases between. CDR3 length equals 17 residues. The CDR3 region has the DNA TGTGCCAGCAGCTTAGGAGAGGAGAGAGGGCGCAATCAGCCCCAGCATTTT. Its translation is CASSLGEERGRNQPQHF.